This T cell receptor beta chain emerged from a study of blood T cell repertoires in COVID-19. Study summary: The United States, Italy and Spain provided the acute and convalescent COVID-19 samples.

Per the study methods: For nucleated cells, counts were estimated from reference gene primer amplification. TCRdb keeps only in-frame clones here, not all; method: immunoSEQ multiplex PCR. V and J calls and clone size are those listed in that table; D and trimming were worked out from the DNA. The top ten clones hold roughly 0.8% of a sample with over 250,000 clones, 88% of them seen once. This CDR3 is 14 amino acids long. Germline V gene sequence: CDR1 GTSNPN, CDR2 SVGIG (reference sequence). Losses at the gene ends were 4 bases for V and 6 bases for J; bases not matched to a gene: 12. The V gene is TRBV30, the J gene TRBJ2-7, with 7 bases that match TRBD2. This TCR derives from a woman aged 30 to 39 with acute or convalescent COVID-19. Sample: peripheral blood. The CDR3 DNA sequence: TGTGCCTGGACTCCTTGGGGGGGTTATATCGAGCAGTACTTC. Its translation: CAWTPWGGYIEQYF.